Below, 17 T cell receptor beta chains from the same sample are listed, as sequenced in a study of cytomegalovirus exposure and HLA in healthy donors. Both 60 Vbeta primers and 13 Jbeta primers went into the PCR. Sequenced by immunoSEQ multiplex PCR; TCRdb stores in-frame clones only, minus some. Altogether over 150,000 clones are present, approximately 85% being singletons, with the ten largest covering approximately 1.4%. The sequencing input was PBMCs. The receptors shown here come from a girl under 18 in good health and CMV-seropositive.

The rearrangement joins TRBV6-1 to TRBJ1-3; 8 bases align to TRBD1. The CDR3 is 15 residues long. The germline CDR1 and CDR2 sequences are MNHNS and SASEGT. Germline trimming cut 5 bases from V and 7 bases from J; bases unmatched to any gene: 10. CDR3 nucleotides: TGTGCCAGCAGTCCCCGGACAGGGAAGGCGAACACCATATATTTT. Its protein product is CASSPRTGKANTIYF.

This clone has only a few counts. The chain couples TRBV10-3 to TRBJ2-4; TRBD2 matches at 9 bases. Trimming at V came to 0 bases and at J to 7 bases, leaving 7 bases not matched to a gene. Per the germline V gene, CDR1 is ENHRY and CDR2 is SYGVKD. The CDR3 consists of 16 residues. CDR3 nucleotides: TGTGCCATCAGTGAGTCCCAAAGCGGGGGGAGGAACATTCAGTACTTC. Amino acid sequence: CAISESQSGGRNIQYF.

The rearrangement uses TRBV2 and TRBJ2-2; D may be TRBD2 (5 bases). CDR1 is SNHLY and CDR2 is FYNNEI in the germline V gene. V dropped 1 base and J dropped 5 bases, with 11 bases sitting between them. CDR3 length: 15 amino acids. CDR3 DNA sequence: TGTGCCAGCAGTGAAGATTCGGGGTCGACCGGGGAGCTGTTTTTT. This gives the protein CASSEDSGSTGELFF.

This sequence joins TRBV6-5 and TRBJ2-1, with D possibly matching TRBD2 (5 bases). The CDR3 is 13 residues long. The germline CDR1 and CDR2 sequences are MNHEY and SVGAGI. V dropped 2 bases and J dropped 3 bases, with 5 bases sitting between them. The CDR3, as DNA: TGTGCCAGCAGTTACGACTACTACAATGAGCAGTTCTTC. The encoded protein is CASSYDYYNEQFF.

The CDR3 here is CASAVTTGEGRNIQYF. The CDR3 DNA reads as TGTGCTAGTGCCGTAACCACGGGGGAAGGGAGAAACATTCAGTACTTC. This sequence joins TRBV12-5 and TRBJ2-4; D may be TRBD2 (6 bases). The germline V gene has CDR1 LGHNT and CDR2 FRNRAP. The V end was cut by 7 bases, the J end by 6 bases, with 22 bases between. The CDR3 has 16 amino acids.

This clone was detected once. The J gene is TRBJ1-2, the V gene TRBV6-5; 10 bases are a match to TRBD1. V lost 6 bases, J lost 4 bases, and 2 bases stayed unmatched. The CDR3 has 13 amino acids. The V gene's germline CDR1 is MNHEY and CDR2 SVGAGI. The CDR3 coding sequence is TGTGCCAGCAGAAGGACAGGGGGCTATGGCTACACCTTC. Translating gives CASRRTGGYGYTF.

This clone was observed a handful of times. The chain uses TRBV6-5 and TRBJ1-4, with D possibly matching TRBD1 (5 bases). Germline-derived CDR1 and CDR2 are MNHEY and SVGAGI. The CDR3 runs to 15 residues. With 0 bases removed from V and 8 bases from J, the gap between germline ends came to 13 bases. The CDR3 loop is CASSYSGGGGEKLFF. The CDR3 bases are TGTGCCAGCAGTTACTCCGGGGGGGGTGGGGAAAAACTGTTTTTT.

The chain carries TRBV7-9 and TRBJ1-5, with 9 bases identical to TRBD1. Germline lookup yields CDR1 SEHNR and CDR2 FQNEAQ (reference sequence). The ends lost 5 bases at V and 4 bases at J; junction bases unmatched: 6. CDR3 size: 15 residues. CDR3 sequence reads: CASSIGTGKNQPQHF. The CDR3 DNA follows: TGTGCCAGCAGCATCGGGACAGGGAAGAATCAGCCCCAGCATTTT.

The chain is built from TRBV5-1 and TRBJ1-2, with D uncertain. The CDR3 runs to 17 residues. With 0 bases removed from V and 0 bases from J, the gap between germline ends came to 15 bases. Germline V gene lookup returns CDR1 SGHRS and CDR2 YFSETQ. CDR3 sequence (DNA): TGCGCCAGCAGCTTGGCCGACTTGACGGAAGCTAACTATGGCTACACCTTC. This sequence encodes CASSLADLTEANYGYTF.

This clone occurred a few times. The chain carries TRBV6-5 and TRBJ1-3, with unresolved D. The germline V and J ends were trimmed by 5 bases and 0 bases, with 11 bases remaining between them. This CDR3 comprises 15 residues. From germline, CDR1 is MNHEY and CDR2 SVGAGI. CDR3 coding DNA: TGTGCCAGCAGTGCAAGGGAGCTCTCTGGAAACACCATATATTTT. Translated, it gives CASSARELSGNTIYF.

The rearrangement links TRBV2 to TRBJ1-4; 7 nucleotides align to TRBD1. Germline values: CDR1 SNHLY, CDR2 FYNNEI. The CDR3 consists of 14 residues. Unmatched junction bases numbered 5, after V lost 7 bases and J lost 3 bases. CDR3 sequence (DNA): TGTGCCAGCAATAAACAGGGGCCTAATGAAAAACTGTTTTTT. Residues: CASNKQGPNEKLFF. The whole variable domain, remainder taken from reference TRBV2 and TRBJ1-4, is EPEVTQTPSHQVTQMGQEVILRCVPISNHLYFYWYRQILGQKVEFLVSFYNNEISEKSEIFDDQFSVERPDGSNFTLKIRSTKLEDSAMYFCASNKQGPNEKLFFGSGTQLSVL.

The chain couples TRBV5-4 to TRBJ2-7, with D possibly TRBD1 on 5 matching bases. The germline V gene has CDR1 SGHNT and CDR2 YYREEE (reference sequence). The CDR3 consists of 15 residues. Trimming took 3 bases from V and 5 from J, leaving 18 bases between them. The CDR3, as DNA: TGTGCCAGCAGCTCCACTGGCACGACAGCCCACGAGCAGTACTTC. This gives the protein CASSSTGTTAHEQYF. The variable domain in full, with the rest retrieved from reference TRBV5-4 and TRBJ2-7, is ETGVTQSPTHLIKTRGQQVTLRCSSQSGHNTVSWYQQALGQGPQFIFQYYREEENGRGNFPPRFSGLQFPNYSSELNVNALELDDSALYLCASSSTGTTAHEQYFGPGTRLTVT.

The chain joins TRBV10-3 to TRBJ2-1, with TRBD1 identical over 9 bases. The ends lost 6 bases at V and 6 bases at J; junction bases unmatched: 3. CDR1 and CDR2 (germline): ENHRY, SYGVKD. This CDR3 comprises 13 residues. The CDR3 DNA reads TGTGCCATCAGGGCGGACAGGGGCAATGAGCAGTTCTTC. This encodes CAIRADRGNEQFF.

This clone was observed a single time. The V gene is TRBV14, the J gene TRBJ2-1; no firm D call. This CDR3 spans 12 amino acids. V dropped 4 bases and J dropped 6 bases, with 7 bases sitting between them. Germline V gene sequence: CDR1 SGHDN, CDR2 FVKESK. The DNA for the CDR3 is TGTGCCAGCAGCCCGTACACCAATGAGCAGTTCTTC. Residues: CASSPYTNEQFF. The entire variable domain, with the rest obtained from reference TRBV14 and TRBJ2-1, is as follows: EAGVTQFPSHSVIEKGQTVTLRCDPISGHDNLYWYRRVMGKEIKFLLHFVKESKQDESGMPNNRFLAERTGGTYSTLKVQPAELEDSGVYFCASSPYTNEQFFGPGTRLTVL.

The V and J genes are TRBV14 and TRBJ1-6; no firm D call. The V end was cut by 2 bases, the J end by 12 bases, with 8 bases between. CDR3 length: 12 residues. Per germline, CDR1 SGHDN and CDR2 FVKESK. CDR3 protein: CASSQSRLPLHF. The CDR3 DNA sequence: TGTGCCAGCAGCCAAAGCAGGCTACCCCTCCACTTT.

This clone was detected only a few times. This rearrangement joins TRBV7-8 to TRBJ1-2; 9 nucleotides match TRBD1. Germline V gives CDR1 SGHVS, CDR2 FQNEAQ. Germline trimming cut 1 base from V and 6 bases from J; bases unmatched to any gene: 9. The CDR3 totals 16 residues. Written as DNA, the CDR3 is TGTGCCAGCAGCTTAGTTCCGGGACAGGGTCTGGATGGCTACACCTTC. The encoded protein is CASSLVPGQGLDGYTF.

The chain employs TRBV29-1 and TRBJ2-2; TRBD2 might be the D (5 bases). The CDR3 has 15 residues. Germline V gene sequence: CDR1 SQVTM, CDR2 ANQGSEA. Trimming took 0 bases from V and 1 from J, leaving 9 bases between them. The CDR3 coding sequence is TGCAGCGTTGAAGAATTCGGGAAGAACACCGGGGAGCTGTTTTTT. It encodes CSVEEFGKNTGELFF.